What follows is one T cell receptor (beta chain) and its context. Its antigen is as yet unknown. This sample was included in a study of T cell repertoires in cytomegalovirus infection. Turning to the study itself: Selection of CMV epitopes for the study included recently identified HLA-C-restricted and well-studied HLA-B-restricted ones. Public TCR beta signatures marked donors with CMV infection and the matching HLA. Study-level points and caveats: Frequencies of public TCR beta families were cumulated, and this identified carriers of CMV plus the relevant HLA. The ex vivo response showed dominance by HLA-C-restricted CMV-specific TCR beta clonotypes.

TCRdb fed the reads into MiXCR, producing one record per CDR3 protein. The table records 300,000 to 400,000 distinct CDR3 sequences, around 25% of them present only once. The ends were cut back, 9 bases at V and 4 bases at J, with 13 bases in the middle. Germline CDR1 is SGHNT and CDR2 is YYREEE (reference sequence). The CDR3 length is 12 residues. The TCR comes from a human donor in good health (CMV status not recorded). Some clones in this sample may be carry-over from other donors' samples. The starting material was cultured PBMCs, obtained from culture after CMV antigen stimulation. V usage is TRBV5-4 and J usage is TRBJ1-1, with no clear D. This CDR3 reads CANSMEGTEAFF. CDR3 DNA sequence: TGTGCCAATAGTATGGAAGGCACTGAAGCTTTCTTT.